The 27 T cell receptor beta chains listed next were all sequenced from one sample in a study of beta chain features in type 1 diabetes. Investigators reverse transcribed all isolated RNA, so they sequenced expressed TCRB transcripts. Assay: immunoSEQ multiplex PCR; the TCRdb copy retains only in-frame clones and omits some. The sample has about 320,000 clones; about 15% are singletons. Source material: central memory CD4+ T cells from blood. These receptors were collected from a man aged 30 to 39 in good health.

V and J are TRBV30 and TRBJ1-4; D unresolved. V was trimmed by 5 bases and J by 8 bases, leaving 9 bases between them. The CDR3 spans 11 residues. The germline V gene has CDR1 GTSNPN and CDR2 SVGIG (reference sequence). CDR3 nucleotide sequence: TGTGCCTGGCGTATCGCGGAAAAACTGTTTTTT. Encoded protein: CAWRIAEKLFF.

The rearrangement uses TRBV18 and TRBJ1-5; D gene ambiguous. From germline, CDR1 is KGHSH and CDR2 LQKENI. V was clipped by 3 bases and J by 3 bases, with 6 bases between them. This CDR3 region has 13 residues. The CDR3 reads CASSPDHNQPQHF. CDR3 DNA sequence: TGTGCCAGCTCACCGGACCACAATCAGCCCCAGCATTTT.

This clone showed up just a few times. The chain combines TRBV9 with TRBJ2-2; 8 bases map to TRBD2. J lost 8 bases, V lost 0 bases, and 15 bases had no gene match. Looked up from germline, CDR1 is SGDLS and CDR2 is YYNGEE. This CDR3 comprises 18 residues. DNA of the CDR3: TGTGCCAGCAGCGTAGAATTGGTCGGGAGGGCCAGTAATGGGGAGCTGTTTTTT. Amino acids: CASSVELVGRASNGELFF.

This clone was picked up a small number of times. CDR3 nucleotides: TGTGCCAGCAGTGTGTCGCGTGCCTACGAGCAGTACTTC. Amino acids: CASSVSRAYEQYF. The V and J genes are TRBV2 and TRBJ2-7; D not certain. In germline, CDR1 is SNHLY, CDR2 FYNNEI. This CDR3 has 13 amino acids. V dropped 4 bases and J dropped 2 bases, with 9 bases sitting between them.

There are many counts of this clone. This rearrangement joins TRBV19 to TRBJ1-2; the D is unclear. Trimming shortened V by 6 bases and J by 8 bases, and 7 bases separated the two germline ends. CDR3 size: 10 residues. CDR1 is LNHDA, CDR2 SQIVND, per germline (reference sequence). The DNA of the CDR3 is TGTGCCAGTAGAGGAGTAGGCTACACCTTC. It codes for CASRGVGYTF. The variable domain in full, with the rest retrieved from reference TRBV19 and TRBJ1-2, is DGGITQSPKYLFRKEGQNVTLSCEQNLNHDAMYWYRQDPGQGLRLIYYSQIVNDFQKGDIAEGYSVSREKKESFPLTVTSAQKNPTAFYLCASRGVGYTFGSGTRLTVV.

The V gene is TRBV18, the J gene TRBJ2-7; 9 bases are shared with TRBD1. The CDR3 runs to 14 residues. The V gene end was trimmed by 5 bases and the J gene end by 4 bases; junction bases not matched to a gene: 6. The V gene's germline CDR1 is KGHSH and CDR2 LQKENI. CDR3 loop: CASSKDRGLYEQYF. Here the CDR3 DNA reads TGTGCCAGCTCAAAGGACAGGGGCTTATACGAGCAGTACTTC.

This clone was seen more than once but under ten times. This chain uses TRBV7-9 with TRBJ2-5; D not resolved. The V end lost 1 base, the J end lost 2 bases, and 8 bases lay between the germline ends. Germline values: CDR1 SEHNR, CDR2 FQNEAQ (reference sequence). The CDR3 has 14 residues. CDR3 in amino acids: CASSLVDQQETQYF. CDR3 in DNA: TGTGCCAGCAGCTTAGTTGACCAACAAGAGACCCAGTACTTC.

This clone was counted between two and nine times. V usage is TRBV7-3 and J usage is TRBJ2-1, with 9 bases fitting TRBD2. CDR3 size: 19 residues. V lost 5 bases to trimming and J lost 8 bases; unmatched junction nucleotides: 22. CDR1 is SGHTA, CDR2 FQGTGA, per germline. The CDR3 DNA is TGTGCCAGCAGCAAGGGGAGGGCTGCCGTTGGACTAGCGATACATGAGCAGTTCTTC. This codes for CASSKGRAAVGLAIHEQFF. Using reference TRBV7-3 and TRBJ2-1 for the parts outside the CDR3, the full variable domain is GAGVSQTPSNKVTEKGKYVELRCDPISGHTALYWYRQSLGQGPEFLIYFQGTGAADDSGLPNDRFFAVRPEGSVSTLKIQRTERGDSAVYLCASSKGRAAVGLAIHEQFFGPGTRLTVL.

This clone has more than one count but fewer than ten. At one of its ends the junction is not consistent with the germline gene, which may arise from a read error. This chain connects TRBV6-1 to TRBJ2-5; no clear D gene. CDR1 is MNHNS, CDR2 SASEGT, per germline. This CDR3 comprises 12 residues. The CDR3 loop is CAISEPQETQYF. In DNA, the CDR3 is TGTGCCATCAGTGAGCCTCAAGAGACCCAGTACTTC.

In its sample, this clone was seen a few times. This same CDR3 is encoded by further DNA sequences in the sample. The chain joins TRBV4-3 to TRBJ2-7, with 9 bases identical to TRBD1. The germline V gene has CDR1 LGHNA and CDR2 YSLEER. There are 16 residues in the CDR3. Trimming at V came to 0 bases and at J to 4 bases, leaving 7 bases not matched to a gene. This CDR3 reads CASSQEPGQGGYEQYF. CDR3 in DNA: TGCGCCAGCAGCCAAGAACCGGGACAGGGTGGATACGAGCAGTACTTC.

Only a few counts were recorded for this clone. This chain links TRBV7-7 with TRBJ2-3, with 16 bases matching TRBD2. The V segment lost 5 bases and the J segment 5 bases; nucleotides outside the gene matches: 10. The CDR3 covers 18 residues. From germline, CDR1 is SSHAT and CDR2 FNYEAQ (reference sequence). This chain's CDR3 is CASSPGTSGGAVGDTQYF. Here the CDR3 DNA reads TGTGCCAGCAGCCCCGGGACTAGCGGGGGGGCAGTGGGAGATACGCAGTATTTT.

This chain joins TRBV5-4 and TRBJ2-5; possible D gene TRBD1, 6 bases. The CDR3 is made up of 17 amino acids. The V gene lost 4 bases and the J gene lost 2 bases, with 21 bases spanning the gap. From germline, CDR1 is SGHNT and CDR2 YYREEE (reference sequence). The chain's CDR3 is CASSQDLWGQEQETQYF. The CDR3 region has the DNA TGTGCCAGCAGCCAGGACCTTTGGGGACAAGAACAAGAGACCCAGTACTTC.

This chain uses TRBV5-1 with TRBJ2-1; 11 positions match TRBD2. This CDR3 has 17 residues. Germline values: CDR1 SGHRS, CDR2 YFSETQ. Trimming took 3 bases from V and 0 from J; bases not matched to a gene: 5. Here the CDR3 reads CASSYRLAGSSYNEQFF. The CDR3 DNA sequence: TGCGCCAGCAGCTATAGACTAGCGGGAAGCTCCTACAATGAGCAGTTCTTC.

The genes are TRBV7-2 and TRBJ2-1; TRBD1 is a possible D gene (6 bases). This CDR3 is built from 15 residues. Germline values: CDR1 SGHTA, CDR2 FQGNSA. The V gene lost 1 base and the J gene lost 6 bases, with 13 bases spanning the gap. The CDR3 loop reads CASSLGAGVGNEQFF. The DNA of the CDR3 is TGTGCCAGCAGCTTAGGGGCAGGGGTAGGCAATGAGCAGTTCTTC.

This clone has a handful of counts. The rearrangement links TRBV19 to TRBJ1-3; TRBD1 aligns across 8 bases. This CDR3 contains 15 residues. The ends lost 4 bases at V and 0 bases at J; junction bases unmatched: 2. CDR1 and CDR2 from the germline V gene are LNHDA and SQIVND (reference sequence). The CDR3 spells CASSTQGASGNTIYF. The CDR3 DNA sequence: TGTGCCAGTAGTACCCAGGGGGCCTCTGGAAACACCATATATTTT.

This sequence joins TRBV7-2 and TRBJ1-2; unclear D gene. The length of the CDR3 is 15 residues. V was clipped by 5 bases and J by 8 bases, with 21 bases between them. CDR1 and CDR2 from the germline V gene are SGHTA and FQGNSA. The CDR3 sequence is CASSPIGVYDVGYTF. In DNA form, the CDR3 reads TGTGCCAGCAGCCCCATTGGAGTGTACGACGTCGGCTACACCTTC.

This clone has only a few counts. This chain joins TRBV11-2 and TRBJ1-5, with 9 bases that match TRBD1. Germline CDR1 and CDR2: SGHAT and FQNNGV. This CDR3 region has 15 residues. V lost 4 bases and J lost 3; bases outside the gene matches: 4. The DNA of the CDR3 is TGTGCCAGCAGCTCCGGGACAGGGACCAATCAGCCCCAGCATTTT. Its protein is CASSSGTGTNQPQHF.

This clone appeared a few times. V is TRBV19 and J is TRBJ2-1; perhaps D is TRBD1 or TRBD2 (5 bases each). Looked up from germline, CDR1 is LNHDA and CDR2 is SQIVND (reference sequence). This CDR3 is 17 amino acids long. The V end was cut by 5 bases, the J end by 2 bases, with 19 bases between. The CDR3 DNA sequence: TGTGCCAGTAGTCCCGGGGCAACTTTTGGGCCCTACAATGAGCAGTTCTTC. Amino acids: CASSPGATFGPYNEQFF.

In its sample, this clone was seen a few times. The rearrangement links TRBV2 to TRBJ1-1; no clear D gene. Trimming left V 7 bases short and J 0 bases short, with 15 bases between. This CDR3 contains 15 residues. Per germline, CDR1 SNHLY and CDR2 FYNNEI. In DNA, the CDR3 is TGTGCCAGCAATAAGGGAAGCGTCCTGAACACTGAAGCTTTCTTT. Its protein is CASNKGSVLNTEAFF.

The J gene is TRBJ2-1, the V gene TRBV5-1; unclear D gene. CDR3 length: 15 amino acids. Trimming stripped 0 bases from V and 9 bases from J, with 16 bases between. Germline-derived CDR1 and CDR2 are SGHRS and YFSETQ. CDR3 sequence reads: CASSLGAHTAGEQFF. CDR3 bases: TGCGCCAGCAGCTTGGGGGCCCATACCGCAGGTGAGCAGTTCTTC.

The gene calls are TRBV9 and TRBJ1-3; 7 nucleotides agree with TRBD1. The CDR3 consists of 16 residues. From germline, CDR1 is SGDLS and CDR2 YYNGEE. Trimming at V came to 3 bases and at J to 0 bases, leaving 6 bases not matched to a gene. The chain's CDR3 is CASSARQGYSGNTIYF. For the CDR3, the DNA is TGTGCCAGCAGCGCTAGACAGGGATACTCTGGAAACACCATATATTTT.

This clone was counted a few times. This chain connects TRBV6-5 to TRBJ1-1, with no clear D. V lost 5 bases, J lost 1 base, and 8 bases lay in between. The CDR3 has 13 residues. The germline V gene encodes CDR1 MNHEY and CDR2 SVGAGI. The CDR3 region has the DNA TGTGCCAGCAGTGTGTCCACGAACACTGAAGCTTTCTTT. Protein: CASSVSTNTEAFF.

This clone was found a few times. CDR3 amino acids: CASSLGLGLASYEQYF. The CDR3 DNA reads TGTGCCAGCAGCTTAGGCTTGGGACTAGCCTCCTACGAGCAGTACTTC. V and J are TRBV13 and TRBJ2-7; TRBD2 agrees at 9 bases. The CDR3 is 16 residues long. With V trimmed by 0 bases and J by 0 bases, 3 bases remained unmatched. CDR1 is PRHDT and CDR2 is FYEKMQ in the germline V gene (reference sequence).

Written as DNA, the CDR3 is TGCGCCAGCAGCCCCCTGCCCGGACAGGGGTCGGAGTTCTTC. Translating gives CASSPLPGQGSEFF. This sequence joins TRBV4-3 and TRBJ2-1; 9 positions match TRBD1. Germline CDR1 LGHNA, CDR2 YSLEER. The CDR3 is 14 amino acids. With 4 bases clipped from V and 14 bases from J, the junction kept 12 bases outside the gene matches.

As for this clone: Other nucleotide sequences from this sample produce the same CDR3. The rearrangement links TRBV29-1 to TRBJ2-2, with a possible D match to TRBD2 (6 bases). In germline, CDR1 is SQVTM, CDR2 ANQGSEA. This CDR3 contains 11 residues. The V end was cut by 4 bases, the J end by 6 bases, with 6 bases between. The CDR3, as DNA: TGCAGCGTTGCGGGAGCCGGGGAGCTGTTTTTT. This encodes CSVAGAGELFF.

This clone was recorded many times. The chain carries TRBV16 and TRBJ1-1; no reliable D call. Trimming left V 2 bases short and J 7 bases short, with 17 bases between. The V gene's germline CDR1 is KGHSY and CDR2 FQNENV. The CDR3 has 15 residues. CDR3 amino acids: CASSQSVQSSFEAFF. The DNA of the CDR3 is TGTGCCAGCAGCCAAAGCGTCCAGAGCTCTTTTGAAGCTTTCTTT.

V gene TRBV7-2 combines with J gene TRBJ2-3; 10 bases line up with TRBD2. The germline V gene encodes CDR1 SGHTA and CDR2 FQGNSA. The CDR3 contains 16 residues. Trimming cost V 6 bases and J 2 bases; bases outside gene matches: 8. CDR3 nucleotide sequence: TGTGCCAGCAGTCAACCGGGACTAGCGACCACAGATACGCAGTATTTT. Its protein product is CASSQPGLATTDTQYF.